This T cell receptor (beta chain) was documented in a study of neoadjuvant nivolumab and ipilimumab in lung cancer. The CDR3 is made up of 16 amino acids. Germline CDR1 SGHNT, CDR2 YYREEE (reference sequence). V lost 3 bases, J lost 0 bases, and 14 bases lay in between. Profiling relied on immunoSEQ multiplex PCR, and the TCRdb table lists in-frame clones only, not all of them. The sample gives 10,000 to 15,000 clones, 95% of which show up once; under 3% is in the top ten. Regarding this clone: Its antigen remains unidentified.

Broader study findings: Blood richness before therapy tracked richness in tumors resected after neoadjuvant therapy. Only a single major-pathologic-response sample was available for clonality analysis.

Here the sequenced sample was peripheral blood, taken after neoadjuvant nivolumab, alone or with ipilimumab, at or shortly before surgery. This clonotype was sampled from an adult with non-small cell lung cancer. The V gene is TRBV5-4, the J gene TRBJ2-3; D tentatively fits TRBD1 or TRBD2 (5 bases each). The CDR3 is CASSSGLRLSTDTQYF. The CDR3 bases are TGTGCCAGCAGCTCGGGGCTAAGGCTTAGCACAGATACGCAGTATTTT.